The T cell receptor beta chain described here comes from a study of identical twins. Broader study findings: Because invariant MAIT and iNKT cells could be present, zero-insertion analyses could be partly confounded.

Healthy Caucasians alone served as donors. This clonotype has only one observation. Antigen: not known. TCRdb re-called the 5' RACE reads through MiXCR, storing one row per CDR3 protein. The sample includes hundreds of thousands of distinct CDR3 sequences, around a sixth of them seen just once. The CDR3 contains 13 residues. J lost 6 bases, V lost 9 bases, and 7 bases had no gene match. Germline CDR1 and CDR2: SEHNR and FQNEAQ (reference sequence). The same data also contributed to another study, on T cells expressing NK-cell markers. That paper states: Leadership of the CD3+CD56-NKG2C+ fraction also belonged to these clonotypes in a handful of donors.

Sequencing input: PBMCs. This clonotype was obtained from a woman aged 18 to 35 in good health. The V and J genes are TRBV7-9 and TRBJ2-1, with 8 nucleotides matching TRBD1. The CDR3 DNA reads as TGTGCCAGGGCTACGGGACAGGCCAATGAGCAGTTCTTC. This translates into CARATGQANEQFF.